The subject of this entry is one T cell receptor (beta chain). It lacks a known antigen. One base away there is no much larger clone; base qualities are not given. The data were taken from a study of shared clonotypes between healthy human individuals (dated by TCRdb to about 2020). Broadly, across the study: Two women and three men aged 18 to 49 years were included in the cohort. Per donor, three plates each were used for CD4 naive and CD4 memory, two for CD8 naive, and one for CD8 memory. To estimate repertoire size and how much clonotypes are shared between individuals, the study performed deep sequencing of blood TCR repertoires from 4 to 6 healthy adults. Different laboratories and diverse techniques were used to prepare libraries and sequence TCR repertoires, to increase sequencing depth and limit assay-specific biases. Per donor, leukapheresis produced somewhere between about 0.85 and 10 billion PBMCs. The study at large found these results: Based on pairwise subsampling, the degree of clonotype sharing among donors was expected to be affected by sequencing depth. About 5% of naive CD4, around 4% of naive CD8, approximately 2.2% of memory CD4, and 0.4% of memory CD8 clonotypes were shared across a few donors. Compared with non-shared clonotypes, the clonotypes found in all four sorted-subset donors had higher generation probabilities. Sampling was restricted to blood, and TCR repertoires in tissues likely differ from the TCR repertoires found in blood. Estimated clonotype richness was generally larger for naive than for memory subsets. Even with the large sequencing depth, rarefaction of the sorted-subset datasets indicated that sequencing was incomplete. Because the study included a small number of donors, the genetic and exposure-history diversity represented was limited.

Using the deep immunoSEQ assay, multiplex PCR amplified TCR CDR3 regions from genomic DNA. For each cell subset, the extracted genomic DNA was distributed evenly across all wells of several immunoSEQ 96-well plates, and each plate served as one replicate. For sorted subsets, 150 to 250 ng genomic DNA, equal to tens of thousands of T cell genomes, was loaded into each replicate PCR. The purified libraries were quantified using a Qubit 3.0 fluorometer, sized with a Bioanalyzer 2100, and then quantified again using the KAPA Library Quantification kit. Every immunoSEQ 96-well plate was sequenced on a dedicated single-read 150-cycle Illumina NextSeq 550 flow cell. Under the source paper's analysis protocol: Because the immunoSEQ output included only junctional sequences and no quality scores, the filtering could not be the same as the filtering used for full-length reads. To assign V/J genes and CDR3, sequences were annotated against IMGT germline references using PyIR, a Python wrapper for IgBLAST v1.9. Any read was removed if the V/J assignment was weak (E-value above 1e-6), the CDR3 was missing, or the read contained stop codons, out-of-frame junctions, or ambiguous translated residues. V3J clonotypes were defined as sequences sharing an identical inferred V gene, J gene, and CDR3 amino acid sequence. The percentage overlap between two repertoires was calculated by dividing the number of shared unique clonotypes by the size of the smaller repertoire. Three approaches were used to assess repertoire richness: RTK rarefaction, the Chao1 estimator, and Recon v2.1 estimates of unobserved clonotypes. Generation probabilities for all TCRbeta clonotypes obtained by the gDNA method from a few donors were computed using OLGA. TCRdb carries this immuneACCESS record with in-frame sequences only. Its versions omit some clonotypes, under half of them owing to an unresolved V gene in the studies checked, with the rest unexplained. V, J and clone size reflect that table, while D and trimming were determined from the DNA. This sample gives around 350,000 clones in total; more than 60% of them show up just once. The ten most abundant clones make up 8% to 13% of the sample.

The donors were healthy, HIV-negative adults with no recently reported acute infections or vaccinations. Only Caucasian adults living in Nashville, Tennessee, USA were represented among the donors. CD4+ T cells were enriched by magnetic negative selection, after which naive cells were positively selected on CD45RA and the negative fraction was taken as the memory subset. After blood collection by leukapheresis, PBMCs were isolated using Ficoll-Histopaque density gradient centrifugation and then cryopreserved in the vapor phase of liquid nitrogen. Analytical flow cytometry was used to check the purity and quantity of every magnetically sorted T cell population. From each sorted fraction, genomic DNA was isolated and quantified by UV absorbance on a Nanodrop 2000c. From the cysteine through the phenylalanine, the CDR3 covers 16 amino acids. Only the CDR3 DNA stays, 48 bases, in frame from base 1. Taken from the germline V gene (reference sequence), the CDR1 and CDR2 loops are SGHKS and YYEKEE. Compared with germline, V lacks 0 bases and J lacks 1 base; bases without a gene match: 3.

Sequencing used memory CD4+ T cells sorted from blood. The cell subset or site label, read with the paper, signifies: CD45RA-negative fraction. This TCR derives from a young man in good health. The rearrangement joined TRBV5-5 to TRBJ2-3; 9 of the junction bases match TRBD2. The CDR3 region reads CASSLGWTSGTDTQYF. The DNA sequence is TGTGCCAGCAGCTTGGGGTGGACTAGCGGCACAGATACGCAGTATTTT.